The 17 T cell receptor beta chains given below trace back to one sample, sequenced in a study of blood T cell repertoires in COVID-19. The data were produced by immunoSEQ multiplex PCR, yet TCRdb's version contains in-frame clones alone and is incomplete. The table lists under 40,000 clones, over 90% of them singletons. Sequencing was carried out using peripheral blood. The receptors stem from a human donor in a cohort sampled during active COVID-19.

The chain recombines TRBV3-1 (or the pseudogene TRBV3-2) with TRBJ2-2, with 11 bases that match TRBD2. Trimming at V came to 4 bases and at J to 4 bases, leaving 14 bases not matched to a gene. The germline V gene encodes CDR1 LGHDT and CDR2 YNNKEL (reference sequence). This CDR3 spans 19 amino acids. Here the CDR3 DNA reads TGTGCCAGCAGCCGCTCCTTTCGTAGCGGGGGGGCGGTCACCGGGGAGCTGTTTTTT. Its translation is CASSRSFRSGGAVTGELFF.

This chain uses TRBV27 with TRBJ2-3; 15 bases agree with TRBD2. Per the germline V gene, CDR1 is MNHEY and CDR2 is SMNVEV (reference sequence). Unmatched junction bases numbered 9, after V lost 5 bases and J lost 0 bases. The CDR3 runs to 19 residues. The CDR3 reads CASSRPRTSGRASTDTQYF. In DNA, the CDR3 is TGTGCCAGCAGTAGACCCAGGACTAGCGGGAGGGCCAGCACAGATACGCAGTATTTT.

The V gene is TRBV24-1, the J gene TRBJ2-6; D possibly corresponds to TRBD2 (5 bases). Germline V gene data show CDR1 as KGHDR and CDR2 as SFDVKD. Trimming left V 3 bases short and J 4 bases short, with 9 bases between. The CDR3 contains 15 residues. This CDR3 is CATSDAGPGANVLTF. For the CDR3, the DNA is TGTGCCACCAGTGATGCGGGCCCCGGGGCCAACGTCCTGACTTTC.

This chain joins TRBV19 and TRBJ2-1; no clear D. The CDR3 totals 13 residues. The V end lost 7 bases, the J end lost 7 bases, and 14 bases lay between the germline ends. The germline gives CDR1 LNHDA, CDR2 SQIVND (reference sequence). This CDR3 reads CASKTPGTNEQFF. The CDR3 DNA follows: TGTGCCAGTAAGACCCCGGGTACTAATGAGCAGTTCTTC.

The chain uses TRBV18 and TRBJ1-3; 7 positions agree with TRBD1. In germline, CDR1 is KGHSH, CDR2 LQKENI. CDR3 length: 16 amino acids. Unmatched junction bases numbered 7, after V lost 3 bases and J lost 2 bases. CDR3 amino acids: CASSPGDRVAGNTIYF. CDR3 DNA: TGTGCCAGCTCACCCGGTGACAGGGTGGCTGGAAACACCATATATTTT. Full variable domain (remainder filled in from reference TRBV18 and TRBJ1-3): NAGVMQNPRHLVRRRGQEARLRCSPMKGHSHVYWYRQLPEEGLKFMVYLQKENIIDESGMPKERFSAEFPKEGPSILRIQQVVRGDSAAYFCASSPGDRVAGNTIYFGEGSWLTVV.

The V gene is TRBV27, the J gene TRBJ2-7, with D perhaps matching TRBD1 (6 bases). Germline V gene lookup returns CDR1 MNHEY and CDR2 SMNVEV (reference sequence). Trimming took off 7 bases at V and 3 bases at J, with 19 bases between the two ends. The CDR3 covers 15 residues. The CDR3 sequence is CASTSYQGIGYEQYF. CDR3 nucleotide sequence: TGTGCCAGCACCTCCTACCAGGGGATAGGCTACGAGCAGTACTTC.

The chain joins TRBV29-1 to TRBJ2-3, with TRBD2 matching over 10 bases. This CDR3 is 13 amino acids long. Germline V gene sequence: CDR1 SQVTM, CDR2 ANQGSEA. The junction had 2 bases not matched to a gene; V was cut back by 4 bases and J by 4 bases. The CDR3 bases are TGCAGCGTTGGCACTAGCGGGGCAGATACGCAGTATTTT. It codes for CSVGTSGADTQYF.

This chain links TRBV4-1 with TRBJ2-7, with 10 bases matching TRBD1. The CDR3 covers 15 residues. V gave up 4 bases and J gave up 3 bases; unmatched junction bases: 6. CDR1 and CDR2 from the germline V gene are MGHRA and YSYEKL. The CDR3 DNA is TGCGCCAGCAGCCTCGGGACAGGGGACTACTACGAGCAGTACTTC. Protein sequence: CASSLGTGDYYEQYF.

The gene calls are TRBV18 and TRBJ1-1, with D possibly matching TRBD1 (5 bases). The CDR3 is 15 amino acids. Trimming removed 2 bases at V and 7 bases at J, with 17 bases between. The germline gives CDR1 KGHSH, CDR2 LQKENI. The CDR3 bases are TGTGCCAGCTCACCAATGGGGCAGGCCTGGGATGAAGCTTTCTTT. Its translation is CASSPMGQAWDEAFF.

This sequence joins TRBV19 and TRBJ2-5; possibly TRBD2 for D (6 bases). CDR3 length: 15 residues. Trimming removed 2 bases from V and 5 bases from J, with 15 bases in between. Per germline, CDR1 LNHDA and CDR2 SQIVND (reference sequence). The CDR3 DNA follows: TGTGCCAGTAGTATATTAGGCGGGGTATACGAGACCCAGTACTTC. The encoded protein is CASSILGGVYETQYF. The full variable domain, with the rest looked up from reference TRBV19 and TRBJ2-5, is DGGITQSPKYLFRKEGQNVTLSCEQNLNHDAMYWYRQDPGQGLRLIYYSQIVNDFQKGDIAEGYSVSREKKESFPLTVTSAQKNPTAFYLCASSILGGVYETQYFGPGTRLLVL.

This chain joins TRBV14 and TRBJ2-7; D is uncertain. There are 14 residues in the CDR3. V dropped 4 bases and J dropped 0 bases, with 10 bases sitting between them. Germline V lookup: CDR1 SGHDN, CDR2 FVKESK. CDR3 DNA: TGTGCCAGCAGCCTCCTAGGAAGCTCCTACGAGCAGTACTTC. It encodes CASSLLGSSYEQYF.

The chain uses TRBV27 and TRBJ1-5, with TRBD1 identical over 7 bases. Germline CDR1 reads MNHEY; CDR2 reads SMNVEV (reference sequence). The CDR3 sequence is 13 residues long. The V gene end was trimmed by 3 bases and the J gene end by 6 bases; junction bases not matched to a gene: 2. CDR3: CASSFEGAQPQHF. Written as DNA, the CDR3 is TGTGCCAGCAGTTTTGAGGGGGCTCAGCCCCAGCATTTT.

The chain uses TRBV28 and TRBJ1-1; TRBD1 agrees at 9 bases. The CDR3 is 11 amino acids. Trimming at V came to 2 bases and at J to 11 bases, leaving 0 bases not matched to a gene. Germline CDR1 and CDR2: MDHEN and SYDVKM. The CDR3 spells CASSLDRGAFF. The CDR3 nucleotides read TGTGCCAGCAGTTTAGACAGGGGGGCTTTCTTT. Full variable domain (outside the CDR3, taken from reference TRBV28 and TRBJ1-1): DVKVTQSSRYLVKRTGEKVFLECVQDMDHENMFWYRQDPGLGLRLIYFSYDVKMKEKGDIPEGYSVSREKKERFSLILESASTNQTSMYLCASSLDRGAFFGQGTRLTVV.

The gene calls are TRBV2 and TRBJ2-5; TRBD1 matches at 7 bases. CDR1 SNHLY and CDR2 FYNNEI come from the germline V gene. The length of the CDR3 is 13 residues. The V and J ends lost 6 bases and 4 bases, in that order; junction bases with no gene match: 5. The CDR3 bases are TGTGCCAGCAGAGACAGGGCTCGAGAGACCCAGTACTTC. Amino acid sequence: CASRDRARETQYF. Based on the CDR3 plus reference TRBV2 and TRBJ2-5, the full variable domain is EPEVTQTPSHQVTQMGQEVILRCVPISNHLYFYWYRQILGQKVEFLVSFYNNEISEKSEIFDDQFSVERPDGSNFTLKIRSTKLEDSAMYFCASRDRARETQYFGPGTRLLVL.

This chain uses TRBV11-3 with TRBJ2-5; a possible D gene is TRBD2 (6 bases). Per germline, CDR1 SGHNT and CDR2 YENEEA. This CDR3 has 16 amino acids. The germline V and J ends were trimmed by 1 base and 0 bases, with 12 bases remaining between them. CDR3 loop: CASSLGGGANQETQYF. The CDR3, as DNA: TGTGCCAGCAGCTTAGGTGGCGGGGCCAACCAAGAGACCCAGTACTTC.

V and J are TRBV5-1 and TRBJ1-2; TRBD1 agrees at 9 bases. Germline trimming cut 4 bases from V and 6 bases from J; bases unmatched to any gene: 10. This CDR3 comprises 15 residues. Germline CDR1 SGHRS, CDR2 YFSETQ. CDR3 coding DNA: TGCGCCAGCAGCGCCGGGACAGGGTATCTAAATGGCTACACCTTC. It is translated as CASSAGTGYLNGYTF. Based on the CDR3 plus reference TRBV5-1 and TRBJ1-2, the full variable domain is KAGVTQTPRYLIKTRGQQVTLSCSPISGHRSVSWYQQTPGQGLQFLFEYFSETQRNKGNFPGRFSGRQFSNSRSEMNVSTLELGDSALYLCASSAGTGYLNGYTFGSGTRLTVV.

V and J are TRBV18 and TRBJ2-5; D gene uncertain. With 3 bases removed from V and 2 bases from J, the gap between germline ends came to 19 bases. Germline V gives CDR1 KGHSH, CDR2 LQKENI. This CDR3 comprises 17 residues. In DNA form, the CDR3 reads TGTGCCAGCTCACCCCAGCAGGCCGACCCCCTACAAGAGACCCAGTACTTC. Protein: CASSPQQADPLQETQYF.